This T cell receptor beta chain was recorded in a study of shared T cell receptors in the human thymus (dated by TCRdb to 2020 to 2023). Describing the broader study: The study examined how self-reactive, shared T-cell receptor alpha chains are generated in the human thymus.

The library was produced with the immunoSEQ multiplex PCR assay. The table comes from immuneACCESS by way of TCRdb, which keeps in-frame sequences with V and J called. Part of the clones is missing from these tables; in studies checked, under half for an unresolved V gene and the rest for unknown reasons. Here the sample has some 660,000 clones; over 75% occur a single time. Roughly 0.0087% of the sample is taken by the ten largest. As for this clone: The target of this receptor is not known. Per-base quality was not reported, and no clone a single base away is much larger than it.

The CDR1 and CDR2 encoded by the germline V gene are ENHRY and SYGVKD. Reading from cysteine to phenylalanine, the CDR3 counts 14 amino acids. Of the read, only the CDR3 DNA is kept; its 42 bases are in frame from base 1. The germline V end is reduced by 6 bases and the J end by 11 bases; junction bases left unmatched: 9. Another study also made use of these data, one on human thymus T cells. That second publication adds: In Finland, the donors were immunologically healthy infants who were having open corrective cardiac surgery for congenital heart defects. The thymus tissue came from surgical resects taken out during corrective cardiac surgery. Usage of V and J gene segments appeared to be biased in both the thymic and the peripheral blood repertoires. The related research found that thymic TCR repertoires overlapped highly between unrelated individuals. The study characterized TCR alpha and beta repertoires from seven to nine infant thymus samples and four related peripheral blood samples. Donor ages ranging from about 7 to 250 days were recorded, and about six male and a couple of female infants were included in the cohort. Thymocytes were mechanically released from the tissue and were stored as pellets of about 9-33 million cells at -70 degrees C. A QIAsymphony instrument was used to extract genomic DNA from frozen cell pellets. Using the immunoSEQ multiplex PCR assay, the TCRB and TCRAD loci were amplified from a standardized quantity of quality-controlled genomic DNA. Amplicons spanned the V(D)J region at a length sufficient to cover the CDR3 and identify V and J genes. The amplicons were sequenced on an Illumina platform via the commercial immunoSEQ service. Primer bias and sequencing errors were corrected as previously described, and TCRAD and TCRB were defined on the basis of the IMGT database. Repertoires were analysed with immunoSEQ Analyzer 3.0 and VDJTools, covering basic statistics, V/J segment usage, diversity estimates, rarefaction and pairwise overlap. Diversity was estimated using the Chao1, ChaoE, Efron-Thisted, Shannon and inverse Simpson indices, and was also estimated on datasets down-sampled to the size of the smallest sample. Repertoire overlap was determined by strict matching of CDR3 nucleotide sequence, V gene and J gene, and Jaccard-based multidimensional scaling clustering was applied. On average, thymus samples yielded hundreds of thousands of unique TCRB clonotypes, whereas blood samples yielded 70,000 to 100,000.

The chain is assembled from TRBV10-3 and TRBJ1-6, and 8 junctional nucleotides match TRBD1. This clonotype was obtained from a boy in the first two years of life with a congenital heart defect. Donor details come from another sample of the same person, matched by shared clones. Material for sequencing was thymocytes. The bases read TGTGCCATCAGGGACAGGGCCCGAAATACACCCCTCCACTTT. Its product reads: CAIRDRARNTPLHF.